This is a list of T cell receptor beta chains from one sample in a study of cytomegalovirus exposure and HLA in healthy donors. This table comes from immunoSEQ multiplex PCR, and its TCRdb copy is limited to in-frame clones, with some not included. The sample carries roughly 100,000 clones, about four fifths recorded once. Sequences were obtained from PBMCs. These receptors all come from a middle-aged woman in good health and CMV-seronegative. CDR3s include the opening cysteine and the closing phenylalanine or tryptophan. Each record gives: J gene, D gene, clone size, V gene, CDR3 DNA, CDR3 protein. D genes are given only for firm matches. Rows may omit the clone size; those that give it use once, few, many or a size class.

TRBJ2-7 | TRBD2 | . | TRBV5-1 | TGCGCCAGCAGCTTCCAAGCTAGCGGGAATAGGGGGGAGCAGTACTTC | CASSFQASGNRGEQYF
TRBJ2-7 | . | . | TRBV5-4 | TGTGCCAGCAGCTACCGACTAGTTCCTGACGAGCAGTACTTC | CASSYRLVPDEQYF
TRBJ2-7 | . | . | TRBV27 | TGTGCCAGCAGTTACAACAGGGATTACGAGCAGTACTTC | CASSYNRDYEQYF
TRBJ2-7 | TRBD1 | . | TRBV28 | TGTGCCAGCAGTTTTTCGGGGACAGGGAACTACGAGCAGTACTTC | CASSFSGTGNYEQYF
TRBJ2-1 | TRBD2 | . | TRBV6-5 | TGTGCCAGCAGTTACGGCGGGAGAAGCGATGAGCAGTTCTTC | CASSYGGRSDEQFF
TRBJ1-1 | . | few | TRBV5-1 | TGCGCCAGCACCCGAGAGGGGGATACTGAAGCTTTCTTT | CASTREGDTEAFF
TRBJ2-3 | TRBD1 | . | TRBV19 | TGTGCCAGTGCATCCGGGACAGGGGTATCAGATACGCAGTATTTT | CASASGTGVSDTQYF
TRBJ2-6 | . | few | TRBV6-1 | TGTGCCAGCAGTGAGGGGGCGCCCATTTCTGGGGCCAACGTCCTGACTTTC | CASSEGAPISGANVLTF
TRBJ2-1 | TRBD1 | . | TRBV7-9 | TGTGCCACCGGTACTCGAACCCGAGGGACAGATGAGCAGTTCTTC | CATGTRTRGTDEQFF
TRBJ1-1 | . | medium-sized | TRBV6-1 | TGTGCCAGCAGTGATCGGTTCTTT | CASSDRFF
TRBJ2-1 | TRBD2 | . | TRBV6-4 | TGTGCCAGCAGTCCCGGGAGAGGGAGGGCAAACAATGAGCAGTTCTTC | CASSPGRGRANNEQFF
TRBJ1-1 | TRBD1 | few | TRBV7-6 | TGTGCCAGCAGCTCAGGACAGGGGACTAACACTGAAGCTTTCTTT | CASSSGQGTNTEAFF
TRBJ2-7 | . | . | TRBV19 | TGTGCCAGTAGCCTACAGGGAACCGACGAGCAGTACTTC | CASSLQGTDEQYF
TRBJ1-2 | . | . | TRBV14 | TGTGCCAGCAGCCAAGTGGTAGGGGCTTCTTACTATGGCTACACCTTC | CASSQVVGASYYGYTF
TRBJ2-1 | . | . | TRBV29-1 | TGCAGCGTTGACGGGGACACAGGTGGGAATGAGCAGTTCTTC | CSVDGDTGGNEQFF
TRBJ2-7 | TRBD2 | . | TRBV10-3 | TGTGCCATCAGTGACTTGGGACTAGCGGGAACCTACGAGCAGTACTTC | CAISDLGLAGTYEQYF
TRBJ1-2 | . | once | TRBV27 | TGTGCCAGCAGCCCCCCCCGGGGAGGTTTGGTTGGAAGTGGCTACACCTTC | CASSPPRGGLVGSGYTF
TRBJ2-6 | . | . | TRBV7-2 | TGTGCCAGCAGCCAACGGGGATCTGGGGCCAACGTCCTGACTTTC | CASSQRGSGANVLTF
TRBJ2-7 | . | once | TRBV15 | TGTGCCACCAGCATTACTTTAGGAGAGAGTTCTCACGAGCAGTACTTC | CATSITLGESSHEQYF
TRBJ1-5 | . | . | TRBV18 | TGTGCCAGCTCAATAGGGGGTAGCAATCAGCCCCAGCATTTT | CASSIGGSNQPQHF
TRBJ2-3 | TRBD2 | . | TRBV2 | TGTGCCAGCAGTTGGATGACTAGCGCAGATACGCAGTATTTT | CASSWMTSADTQYF
TRBJ2-7 | . | . | TRBV14 | TGTGCCAGCAGCCAAGAAGCCCGACGGAGAAACTACGAGCAGTACTTC | CASSQEARRRNYEQYF
TRBJ1-3 | . | . | TRBV11-1 | TGTGCCAGCAGCCTTGGGACAGGAAACACCATATATTTT | CASSLGTGNTIYF
TRBJ2-7 | TRBD2 | . | TRBV6-5 | TGTGCCAGCAGTTACCTTCTAGCGGGAGACAACGAGCAGTACTTC | CASSYLLAGDNEQYF
TRBJ2-7 | TRBD1 | . | TRBV5-4 | TGTGCCAGCAGCCGGACAGGGGCTTCCTACGAGCAGTACTTC | CASSRTGASYEQYF
TRBJ1-3 | . | . | TRBV6-6 | TGTGCCAGCAGCAAAAGAACGGGGATCTCTGGAAACACCATATATTTT | CASSKRTGISGNTIYF
TRBJ2-3 | . | . | TRBV28 | TGTGCCAGCAGACAAGCTAGGCGGACAGATACGCAGTATTTT | CASRQARRTDTQYF
TRBJ2-3 | . | few | TRBV5-1 | TGCGCCAGCAACACCCGATCGACAAGGAGCACAGATACGCAGTATTTT | CASNTRSTRSTDTQYF
TRBJ2-3 | TRBD1 | . | TRBV5-4 | TGTGCCAGCAGCCCGGAGACAGGGGTCGGCACAGATACGCAGTATTTT | CASSPETGVGTDTQYF
TRBJ2-1 | . | . | TRBV12-5 | TGTGCTAGTGGTTTGGGGGGACTCGGCAATGAGCAGTTCTTC | CASGLGGLGNEQFF
TRBJ1-1 | . | . | TRBV20-1 | TGCAGTGCGAGGATGAACACTGAAGCTTTCTTT | CSARMNTEAFF
TRBJ2-7 | TRBD1 | few | TRBV2 | TGTGCCAGCCGGGACAGGGGGCGCTACGAGCAGTACTTC | CASRDRGRYEQYF
TRBJ1-1 | TRBD1 | . | TRBV7-8 | TGTGCCAGCAGCCTGGACAGGGACTGGACTGAAGCTTTCTTT | CASSLDRDWTEAFF
TRBJ2-7 | . | . | TRBV5-6 | TGTGCCAGCAGCTTGCTTAAGACTTTCTACGAGCAGTACTTC | CASSLLKTFYEQYF